This passage covers 5 T cell receptor beta chains from one sample sequenced in a study of cytomegalovirus exposure and HLA in healthy donors. 60 Vbeta and 13 Jbeta primers were used in PCR. Assay used: immunoSEQ multiplex PCR; TCRdb lists only in-frame clones, some missing. The table has 84,000 or so clones, more than 65% seen once. Source material: PBMCs. The receptors shown here come from a man younger than 45 in good health and CMV-seronegative.

The chain joins TRBV2 to TRBJ1-2; D is possibly TRBD1 (5 bases). Germline lookup yields CDR1 SNHLY and CDR2 FYNNEI. Deletions cut 4 bases from V and 6 bases from J, with 15 bases between. CDR3 size: 14 residues. The CDR3 loop reads CASSATGGSNGYTF. The CDR3 coding sequence is TGTGCCAGCAGTGCTACCGGGGGGAGCAATGGCTACACCTTC.

This clone was detected only a few times. V gene TRBV6-5 combines with J gene TRBJ2-7; D is possibly TRBD1 (6 bases). The CDR3 is 13 residues long. Trimming removed 6 bases at V and 4 bases at J, with 13 bases between. Germline values: CDR1 MNHEY, CDR2 SVGAGI. CDR3 protein: CASSSGTRYEQYF. CDR3 nucleotides: TGTGCCAGCAGCTCCGGGACAAGGTACGAGCAGTACTTC.

As DNA, the CDR3 is TGTGCCAGTAGTAAAGCCACAGGGACATCGTACGAGCAGTACTTC. It codes for CASSKATGTSYEQYF. The chain couples TRBV19 to TRBJ2-7; D perhaps matches TRBD1 (6 bases). This CDR3 contains 15 residues. Germline V gene lookup returns CDR1 LNHDA and CDR2 SQIVND (reference sequence). Trimming stripped 4 bases from V and 4 bases from J, with 17 bases between.

This clone was observed once. The chain has TRBV5-1 and TRBJ2-7, with 7 bases fitting TRBD1. There are 14 residues in the CDR3. CDR1 is SGHRS, CDR2 YFSETQ, per germline. The ends lost 5 bases at V and 7 bases at J; junction bases unmatched: 12. CDR3 DNA sequence: TGCGCCAGCAGTTCCTCCCCAGGGGGAAAAGAGCAGTACTTC. It is translated as CASSSSPGGKEQYF.

In its sample, this clone was seen a few times. V and J are TRBV4-2 and TRBJ1-4, with D possibly matching TRBD1 (5 bases). Germline values: CDR1 LGHNA, CDR2 YNFKEQ. The CDR3 has 17 amino acids. V gave up 1 base and J gave up 4 bases, with 16 bases separating them. Here the CDR3 reads CASSQGTQGAFNEKLFF. The CDR3 region has the DNA TGTGCCAGCAGCCAAGGTACCCAGGGTGCGTTTAATGAAAAACTGTTTTTT.